A single sample gave rise to the 28 T cell receptor beta chains below, sequenced in a study of cytomegalovirus exposure and HLA in healthy donors (dated by TCRdb to the late 2010s). Library method: the immunoSEQ multiplex PCR assay. The multiplex PCR relied on a mix of 60 forward primers for TCR Vbeta segments and 13 reverse primers for TCR Jbeta segments. This immuneACCESS table, as held by TCRdb, lists in-frame sequences with V and J called but not all clones. Of the missing ones, under half trace to an unresolved V gene in checked studies; the others have no known cause. The sample includes around 87,000 clones, with over 70% observed a single time. The top ten constitute about 3% of the sample. The sequencing sample was made of PBMCs. The receptors stem from a man in his forties or fifties in good health and CMV-seronegative.

This clone is medium-sized in the sample. The CDR3: CASSVSAGGHTDTQYF. The CDR3 DNA reads TGTGCCAGCAGTGTTAGCGCGGGGGGCCACACAGATACGCAGTATTTT. This chain uses TRBV6-4 with TRBJ2-3, with TRBD2 identical over 8 bases. The CDR3 length is 16 residues. The V gene end was trimmed by 4 bases and the J gene end by 2 bases; junction bases not matched to a gene: 8. The germline CDR1 and CDR2 sequences are MRHNA and SNTAGT.

The chain links TRBV12-5 to TRBJ2-1; 13 bases map to TRBD2. V dropped 0 bases and J dropped 3; count of bases not matched to a gene: 11. Germline loops: CDR1 LGHNT, CDR2 FRNRAP. This CDR3 comprises 20 residues. CDR3 sequence reads: CASGLVLTRLAGGLYNEQFF. The CDR3 bases are TGTGCTAGTGGTTTGGTACTAACCCGACTAGCGGGGGGCCTCTACAATGAGCAGTTCTTC.

The CDR3 protein is CASSKTSGGGTGELFF. The CDR3 nucleotides are TGTGCCAGCAGCAAGACTAGCGGGGGAGGCACCGGGGAGCTGTTTTTT. The V gene is TRBV11-2, the J gene TRBJ2-2, with TRBD2 identical over 12 bases. V shed 5 bases and J 4 bases; nucleotides not matched to a gene: 5. Germline lookup yields CDR1 SGHAT and CDR2 FQNNGV. The CDR3 sequence is 16 residues long.

The rearrangement uses TRBV11-1 and TRBJ2-5, with 8 bases aligning to TRBD2. V shed 2 bases and J 5 bases; nucleotides not matched to a gene: 1. The germline V gene has CDR1 SGHAT and CDR2 FQDESV (reference sequence). CDR3 length equals 13 residues. The CDR3 bases are TGTGCCAGCAGCTTACCGGGGGGGGAGACCCAGTACTTC. Translation gives CASSLPGGETQYF.

Points on this clone: Sequence at one end of the junction differs from germline and may be a read error. The rearrangement uses TRBV5-5 and TRBJ2-7; D perhaps matches TRBD1 (6 bases). The CDR3 consists of 15 residues. Germline lookup yields CDR1 SGHKS and CDR2 YYEKEE (reference sequence). The CDR3 loop reads CAGRILQGPGYEQYF. The CDR3 DNA is TGTGCCGGCAGGATACTACAGGGACCTGGGTACGAGCAGTACTTC.

This clone was seen only once. The chain is built from TRBV7-3 and TRBJ2-1; D is unresolved. V was clipped by 5 bases and J by 9 bases, with 11 bases between them. The CDR3 length is 12 residues. Looked up from germline, CDR1 is SGHTA and CDR2 is FQGTGA. The CDR3 here is CASSIALGEQFF. CDR3 DNA: TGTGCCAGCAGCATAGCCCTTGGTGAGCAGTTCTTC.

The chain combines TRBV11-3 with TRBJ1-1, with D possibly matching TRBD1 (5 bases). Trimming left V 5 bases short and J 5 bases short, with 15 bases between. Germline values: CDR1 SGHNT, CDR2 YENEEA. The length of the CDR3 is 14 residues. The CDR3 sequence is CASSQGNTRTEAFF. CDR3 DNA sequence: TGTGCCAGCAGCCAGGGTAATACAAGAACTGAAGCTTTCTTT.

The J gene is TRBJ1-3, the V gene TRBV9; D is possibly TRBD1 (5 bases). The V end was cut by 3 bases, the J end by 3 bases, with 19 bases between. The CDR3 runs 17 residues. Germline V gene sequence: CDR1 SGDLS, CDR2 YYNGEE. The CDR3 loop reads CASSATPGEAYGNTIYF. As DNA, the CDR3 is TGTGCCAGCAGCGCCACGCCGGGGGAGGCCTATGGAAACACCATATATTTT.

The chain's CDR3 is CASKTGASNQPQHF. CDR3 in DNA: TGTGCCAGCAAGACAGGAGCTAGCAATCAGCCCCAGCATTTT. The V and J genes are TRBV27 and TRBJ1-5; the D gene is possibly TRBD1 (6 bases). The germline gives CDR1 MNHEY, CDR2 SMNVEV (reference sequence). CDR3 length: 14 residues. With 7 bases removed from V and 0 bases from J, the gap between germline ends came to 10 bases.

This chain uses TRBV29-1 with TRBJ2-1, with 7 bases matching TRBD2. Germline CDR1 reads SQVTM; CDR2 reads ANQGSEA. The CDR3 consists of 17 residues. J lost 2 bases, V lost 0 bases, and 10 bases had no gene match. The CDR3 sequence: CSVEDSWSGVAYNEQFF. The CDR3 nucleotides are TGCAGCGTTGAAGATTCGTGGAGCGGGGTTGCCTACAATGAGCAGTTCTTC.

Here the CDR3 reads CASSVSGLGQETQYF. The CDR3, as DNA: TGTGCCAGCAGCGTATCCGGACTAGGACAAGAGACCCAGTACTTC. The chain employs TRBV9 and TRBJ2-5; TRBD2 aligns across 7 bases. V lost 1 base to trimming and J lost 2 bases; unmatched junction nucleotides: 5. Germline values: CDR1 SGDLS, CDR2 YYNGEE. The CDR3 covers 15 residues.

About this clone itself: The junction and the germline gene differ at one end; a read error may be behind it. This rearrangement joins TRBV5-4 to TRBJ2-5; TRBD1 agrees at 8 bases. Germline V lookup: CDR1 SGHNT, CDR2 YYREEE (reference sequence). The length of the CDR3 is 17 residues. The CDR3 DNA reads as TGTGCCAGCAGCTTGAAGGGGGCAGGGGGCTGGGAAGAGGCCCAGTACTTC. It translates to CASSLKGAGGWEEAQYF. Drawing the rest from reference TRBV5-4 and TRBJ2-5, the complete variable domain is ETGVTQSPTHLIKTRGQQVTLRCSSQSGHNTVSWYQQALGQGPQFIFQYYREEENGRGNFPPRFSGLQFPNYSSELNVNALELDDSALYLCASSLKGAGGWEEAQYFGPGTRLLVL.

This chain's CDR3 is CASSLAGTGNSYEQYF. DNA for the CDR3: TGCGCCAGCAGCCTCGCCGGGACAGGGAACTCCTACGAGCAGTACTTC. This chain uses TRBV4-1 with TRBJ2-7, with 9 bases identical to TRBD1. The V and J ends lost 4 bases and 0 bases, in that order; junction bases with no gene match: 7. This CDR3 has 16 amino acids. Germline-derived CDR1 and CDR2 are MGHRA and YSYEKL.

About this clone: The sample has other DNA sequences that encode this CDR3 too. J is TRBJ1-4 and V is TRBV30; TRBD1 matches at 7 bases. The CDR3 consists of 14 residues. Trimming took 6 bases from V and 5 from J; bases not matched to a gene: 9. Per the germline V gene, CDR1 is GTSNPN and CDR2 is SVGIG (reference sequence). CDR3 DNA sequence: TGTGCCTGCGCCGGGGGACAGAACAATGAAAAACTGTTTTTT. Translation: CACAGGQNNEKLFF.

V is TRBV6-5 and J is TRBJ2-1, with a possible D match to TRBD2 (6 bases). Trimming took 2 bases from V and 0 from J, leaving 8 bases between them. CDR3 length: 15 residues. CDR1 and CDR2 from the germline V gene are MNHEY and SVGAGI. DNA for the CDR3: TGTGCCAGCAGTTACCTGGGGGGCTCCTACAATGAGCAGTTCTTC. Protein product: CASSYLGGSYNEQFF.

This chain joins TRBV11-3 and TRBJ1-3; D ambiguous. V dropped 7 bases and J dropped 0 bases, with 16 bases sitting between them. Germline V lookup: CDR1 SGHNT, CDR2 YENEEA. The CDR3 has 16 residues. CDR3 region: CASTPDRVNSGNTIYF. The CDR3 DNA reads TGTGCCAGCACCCCGGATCGGGTGAACTCTGGAAACACCATATATTTT.

J is TRBJ2-1 and V is TRBV4-3; perhaps TRBD1 as D (6 bases). The CDR3 runs to 17 residues. Trimming shortened V by 3 bases and J by 4 bases, and 19 bases separated the two germline ends. Germline CDR1 LGHNA, CDR2 YSLEER. CDR3 sequence: CASSHLGAREFYNEQFF. In nucleotides, the CDR3 is TGCGCCAGCAGCCATCTGGGGGCTCGAGAGTTTTACAATGAGCAGTTCTTC.

V gene TRBV27 combines with J gene TRBJ1-2, with D perhaps TRBD1 (5 bases). V dropped 5 bases and J dropped 0 bases, with 13 bases sitting between them. This CDR3 contains 15 residues. Germline CDR1 MNHEY, CDR2 SMNVEV (reference sequence). The CDR3 sequence: CASSRQGRANYGYTF. DNA of the CDR3: TGTGCCAGCAGTCGTCAGGGCCGAGCTAACTATGGCTACACCTTC.

V and J are TRBV7-3 and TRBJ2-2, with a possible D match to TRBD1 (6 bases). The CDR3 runs 16 residues. Per the germline V gene, CDR1 is SGHTA and CDR2 is FQGTGA. The V end was cut by 5 bases, the J end by 0 bases, with 13 bases between. CDR3 in DNA: TGTGCCAGCAGCCCACAGGGTCCCGCGAACACCGGGGAGCTGTTTTTT. Its translation is CASSPQGPANTGELFF. Complete variable domain (other parts from reference TRBV7-3 and TRBJ2-2): GAGVSQTPSNKVTEKGKYVELRCDPISGHTALYWYRQSLGQGPEFLIYFQGTGAADDSGLPNDRFFAVRPEGSVSTLKIQRTERGDSAVYLCASSPQGPANTGELFFGEGSRLTVL.

The rearrangement links TRBV6-4 to TRBJ2-1; 9 nucleotides align to TRBD2. The V segment lost 0 bases and the J segment 3 bases; nucleotides outside the gene matches: 0. This CDR3 is 15 amino acids long. Germline CDR1 reads MRHNA; CDR2 reads SNTAGT. The CDR3 reads CASSDSAGGYNEQFF. CDR3 coding DNA: TGTGCCAGCAGTGACTCAGCGGGGGGCTACAATGAGCAGTTCTTC.

V is TRBV9 and J is TRBJ1-2; 10 nucleotides agree with TRBD1. The CDR3 length is 18 residues. Germline trimming cut 2 bases from V and 3 bases from J; bases unmatched to any gene: 13. CDR1 is SGDLS, CDR2 YYNGEE, per germline. In DNA form, the CDR3 reads TGTGCCAGCAGCGTTAGGGAGGTGGGGGACAGGGGTTACTATGGCTACACCTTC. It specifies CASSVREVGDRGYYGYTF.

The rearrangement joins TRBV28 to TRBJ1-2; 8 positions agree with TRBD1. In germline, CDR1 is MDHEN, CDR2 SYDVKM. The length of the CDR3 is 17 residues. V was pared by 5 bases and J by 4 bases, with 15 bases of the junction left unmatched. The CDR3 loop reads CASSPVPGGAGVYGYTF. Written as DNA, the CDR3 is TGTGCCAGCAGTCCGGTACCAGGGGGCGCAGGGGTCTATGGCTACACCTTC.

V and J are TRBV9 and TRBJ2-7, with a possible D match to TRBD2 (5 bases). The CDR3 is 16 residues long. V lost 0 bases, J lost 2 bases, and 15 bases lay in between. Per the germline V gene, CDR1 is SGDLS and CDR2 is YYNGEE. In DNA form, the CDR3 reads TGTGCCAGCAGCGTAGGGACTCTCCAGGAAGCCTACGAGCAGTACTTC. This translates into CASSVGTLQEAYEQYF.

This chain uses TRBV7-6 with TRBJ1-4, with 8 nucleotides matching TRBD1. Germline lookup yields CDR1 SGHVS and CDR2 FNYEAQ. CDR3 length equals 14 residues. V was pared by 4 bases and J by 3 bases, with 1 base of the junction left unmatched. The CDR3 spells CASSWGQANEKLFF. CDR3 in DNA: TGTGCCAGCAGCTGGGGACAGGCTAATGAAAAACTGTTTTTT.

This clone was detected a few times. The chain recombines TRBV28 with TRBJ1-4, with no clear D. The germline V gene has CDR1 MDHEN and CDR2 SYDVKM. This CDR3 is built from 13 residues. Trimming shortened V by 10 bases and J by 0 bases, and 9 bases separated the two germline ends. Here the CDR3 reads CAIEGSTNEKLFF. The DNA of the CDR3 is TGTGCCATCGAGGGTTCAACTAATGAAAAACTGTTTTTT.

This clone was seen just once. The rearrangement uses TRBV5-8 and TRBJ1-2; D is possibly TRBD1 (5 bases). CDR1 is SGHTS, CDR2 YDEGEE, per germline. Trimming shortened V by 5 bases and J by 4 bases, and 12 bases separated the two germline ends. The length of the CDR3 is 13 residues. DNA of the CDR3: TGTGCCAGCAGATCACAGGACCTCTATGGCTACACCTTC. Translated: CASRSQDLYGYTF.

The chain is built from TRBV13 and TRBJ2-7; 9 bases are a match to TRBD1. V trimming: 4 bases; J trimming: 5 bases; junction bases outside the gene matches: 9. Germline CDR1 and CDR2: PRHDT and FYEKMQ (reference sequence). This CDR3 region has 15 residues. This CDR3 reads CASSSGPGTGNEQYF. The CDR3 region has the DNA TGTGCCAGCAGCTCCGGTCCCGGGACAGGGAACGAGCAGTACTTC.

The J gene is TRBJ1-1, the V gene TRBV28; 7 nucleotides line up with TRBD1. Trimming at V came to 5 bases and at J to 3 bases, leaving 15 bases not matched to a gene. This CDR3 region has 17 residues. Germline V gives CDR1 MDHEN, CDR2 SYDVKM. The CDR3 DNA reads TGTGCCAGCAGTCCTCGACAGGGATATAAGGTGGACACTGAAGCTTTCTTT. It encodes CASSPRQGYKVDTEAFF.